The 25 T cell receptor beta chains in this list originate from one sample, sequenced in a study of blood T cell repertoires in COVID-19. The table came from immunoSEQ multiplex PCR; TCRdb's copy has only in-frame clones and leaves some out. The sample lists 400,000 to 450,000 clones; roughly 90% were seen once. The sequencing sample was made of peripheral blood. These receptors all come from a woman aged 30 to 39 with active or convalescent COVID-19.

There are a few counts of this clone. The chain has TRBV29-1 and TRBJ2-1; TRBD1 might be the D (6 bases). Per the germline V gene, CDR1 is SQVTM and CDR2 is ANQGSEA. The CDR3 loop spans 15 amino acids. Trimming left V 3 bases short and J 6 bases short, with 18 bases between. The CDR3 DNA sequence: TGCAGCGTTGACACCGGGACAATTCGTGGCAATGAGCAGTTCTTC. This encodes CSVDTGTIRGNEQFF.

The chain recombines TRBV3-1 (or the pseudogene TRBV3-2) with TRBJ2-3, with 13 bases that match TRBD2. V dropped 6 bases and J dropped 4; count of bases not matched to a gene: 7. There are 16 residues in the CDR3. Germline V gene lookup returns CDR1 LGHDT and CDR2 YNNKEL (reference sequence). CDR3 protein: CASSRTSGSLSDTQYF. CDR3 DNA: TGTGCCAGCAGTCGGACTAGCGGGAGTCTTTCAGATACGCAGTATTTT.

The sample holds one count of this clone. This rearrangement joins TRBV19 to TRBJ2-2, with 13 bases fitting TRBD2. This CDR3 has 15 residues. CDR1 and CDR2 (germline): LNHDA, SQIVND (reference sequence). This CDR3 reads CATRTSGSVGGELFF. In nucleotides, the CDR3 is TGTGCTACCAGGACTAGCGGGAGCGTCGGCGGGGAGCTGTTTTTT.

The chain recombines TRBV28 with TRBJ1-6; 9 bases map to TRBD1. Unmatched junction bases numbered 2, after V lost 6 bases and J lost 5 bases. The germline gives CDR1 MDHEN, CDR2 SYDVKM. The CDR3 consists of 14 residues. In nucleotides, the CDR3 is TGTGCCAGCAGAAGGACAGGGGATAATTCACCCCTCCACTTT. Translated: CASRRTGDNSPLHF. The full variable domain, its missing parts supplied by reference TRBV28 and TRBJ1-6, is DVKVTQSSRYLVKRTGEKVFLECVQDMDHENMFWYRQDPGLGLRLIYFSYDVKMKEKGDIPEGYSVSREKKERFSLILESASTNQTSMYLCASRRTGDNSPLHFGNGTRLTVT.

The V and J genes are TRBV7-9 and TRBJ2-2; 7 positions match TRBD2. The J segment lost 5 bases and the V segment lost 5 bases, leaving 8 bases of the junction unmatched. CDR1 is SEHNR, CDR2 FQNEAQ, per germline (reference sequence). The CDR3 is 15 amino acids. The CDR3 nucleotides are TGTGCCAGCAGCCCCTGGGGGGGGTCGACCGGGGAGCTGTTTTTT. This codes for CASSPWGGSTGELFF.

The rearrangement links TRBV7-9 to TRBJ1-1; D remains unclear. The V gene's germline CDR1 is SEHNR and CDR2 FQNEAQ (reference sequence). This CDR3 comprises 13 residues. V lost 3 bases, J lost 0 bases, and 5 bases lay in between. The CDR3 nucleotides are TGTGCCAGCAGCTTGCGCATGAACACTGAAGCTTTCTTT. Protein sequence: CASSLRMNTEAFF.

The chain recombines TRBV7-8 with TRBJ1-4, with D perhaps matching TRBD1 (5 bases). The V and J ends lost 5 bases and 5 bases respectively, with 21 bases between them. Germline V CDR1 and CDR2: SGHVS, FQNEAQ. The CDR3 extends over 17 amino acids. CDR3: CASSPNVERGFNEKLFF. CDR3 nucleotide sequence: TGTGCCAGCAGCCCTAACGTCGAGCGGGGCTTCAATGAAAAACTGTTTTTT.

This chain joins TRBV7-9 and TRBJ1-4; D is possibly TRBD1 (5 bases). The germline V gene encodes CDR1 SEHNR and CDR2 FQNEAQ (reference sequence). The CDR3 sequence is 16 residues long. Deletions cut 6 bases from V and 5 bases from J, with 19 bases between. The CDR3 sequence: CASSILTQGRNEKLFF. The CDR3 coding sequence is TGTGCCAGCAGTATATTGACCCAGGGTCGGAATGAAAAACTGTTTTTT.

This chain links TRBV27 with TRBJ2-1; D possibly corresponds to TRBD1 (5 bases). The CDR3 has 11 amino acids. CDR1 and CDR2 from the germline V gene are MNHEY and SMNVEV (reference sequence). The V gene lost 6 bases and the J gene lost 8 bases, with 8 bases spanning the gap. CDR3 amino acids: CASRDTHEQFF. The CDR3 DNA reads TGTGCCAGCAGGGACACTCATGAGCAGTTCTTC.

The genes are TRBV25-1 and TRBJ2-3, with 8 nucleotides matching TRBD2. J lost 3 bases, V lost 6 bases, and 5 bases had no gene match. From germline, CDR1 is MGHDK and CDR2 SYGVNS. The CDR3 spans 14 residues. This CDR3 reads CASRTTGGTDTQYF. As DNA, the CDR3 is TGTGCCAGCAGGACGACGGGGGGGACAGATACGCAGTATTTT.

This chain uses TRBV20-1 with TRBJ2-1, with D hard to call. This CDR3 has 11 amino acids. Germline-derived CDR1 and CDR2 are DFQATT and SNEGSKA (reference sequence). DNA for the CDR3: TGCAGCCTGGCGCGGAACAATGAGCAGTTCTTC. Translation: CSLARNNEQFF.

CDR3 DNA: TGTGCCAGCAGCTTAGCGTTCGGGGGGGGCCGGACAGATACGCAGTATTTT. Its translation is CASSLAFGGGRTDTQYF. The chain couples TRBV7-6 to TRBJ2-3; 8 bases line up with TRBD2. Per germline, CDR1 SGHVS and CDR2 FNYEAQ. V lost 0 bases, J lost 3 bases, and 8 bases stayed unmatched. The CDR3 length is 17 residues.

CDR3 amino acids: CASSRSQADTGELFF. The CDR3 nucleotides read TGCGCCAGCAGCCGTTCCCAGGCTGACACCGGGGAGCTGTTTTTT. V and J are TRBV5-1 and TRBJ2-2; D gene ambiguous. V gave up 4 bases and J gave up 3 bases, with 13 bases separating them. Per the germline V gene, CDR1 is SGHRS and CDR2 is YFSETQ. This CDR3 is 15 amino acids long.

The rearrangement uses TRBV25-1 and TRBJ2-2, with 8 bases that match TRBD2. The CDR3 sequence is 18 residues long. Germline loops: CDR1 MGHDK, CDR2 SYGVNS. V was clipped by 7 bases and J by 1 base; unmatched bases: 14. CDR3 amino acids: CASTPYKDGRGNTGELFF. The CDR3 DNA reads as TGTGCCAGCACCCCTTATAAGGACGGGAGGGGGAACACCGGGGAGCTGTTTTTT.

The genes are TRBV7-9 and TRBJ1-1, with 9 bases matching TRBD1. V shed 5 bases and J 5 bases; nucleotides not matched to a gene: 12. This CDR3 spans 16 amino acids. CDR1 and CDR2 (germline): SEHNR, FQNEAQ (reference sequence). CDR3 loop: CASSPTPGQGRTEAFF. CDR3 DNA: TGTGCCAGCAGCCCAACCCCGGGACAGGGTCGGACTGAAGCTTTCTTT.

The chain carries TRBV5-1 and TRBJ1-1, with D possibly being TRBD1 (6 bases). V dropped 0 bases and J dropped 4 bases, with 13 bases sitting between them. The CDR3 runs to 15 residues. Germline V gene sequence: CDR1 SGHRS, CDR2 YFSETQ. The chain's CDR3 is CASSLDRVGVTEAFF. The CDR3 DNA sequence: TGCGCCAGCAGCTTGGACAGGGTGGGGGTCACTGAAGCTTTCTTT.

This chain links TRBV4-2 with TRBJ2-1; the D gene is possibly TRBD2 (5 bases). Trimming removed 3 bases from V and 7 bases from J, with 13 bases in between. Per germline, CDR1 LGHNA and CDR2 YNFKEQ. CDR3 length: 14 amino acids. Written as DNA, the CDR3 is TGTGCCAGCAGCCACCCAAGGGAGTTGAATGAGCAGTTCTTC. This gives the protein CASSHPRELNEQFF.

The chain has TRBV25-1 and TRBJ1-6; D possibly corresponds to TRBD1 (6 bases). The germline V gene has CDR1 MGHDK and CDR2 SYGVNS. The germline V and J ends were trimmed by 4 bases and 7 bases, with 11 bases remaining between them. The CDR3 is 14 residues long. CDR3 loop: CASSGYRENSPLHF. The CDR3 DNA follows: TGTGCCAGCAGTGGGTACAGGGAGAATTCACCCCTCCACTTT.

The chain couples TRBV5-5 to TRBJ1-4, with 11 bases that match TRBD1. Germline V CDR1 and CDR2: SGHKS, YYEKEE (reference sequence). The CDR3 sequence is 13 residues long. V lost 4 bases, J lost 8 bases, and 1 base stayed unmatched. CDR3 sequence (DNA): TGTGCCAGCAGCCGGGACAGGGGGGAAAAACTGTTTTTT. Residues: CASSRDRGEKLFF.

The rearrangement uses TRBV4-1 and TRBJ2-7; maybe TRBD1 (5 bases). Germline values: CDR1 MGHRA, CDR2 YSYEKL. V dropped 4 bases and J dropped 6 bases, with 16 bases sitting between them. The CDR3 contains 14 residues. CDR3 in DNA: TGCGCCAGCAGCCTAAGAAACCAGGGTAGCGAGCAGTACTTC. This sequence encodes CASSLRNQGSEQYF.

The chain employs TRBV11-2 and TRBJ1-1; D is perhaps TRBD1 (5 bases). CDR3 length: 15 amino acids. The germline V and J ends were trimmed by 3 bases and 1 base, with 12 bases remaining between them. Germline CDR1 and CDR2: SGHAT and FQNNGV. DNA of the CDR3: TGTGCCAGCAGCTTCATTCTGGGGCCGAACACTGAAGCTTTCTTT. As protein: CASSFILGPNTEAFF.

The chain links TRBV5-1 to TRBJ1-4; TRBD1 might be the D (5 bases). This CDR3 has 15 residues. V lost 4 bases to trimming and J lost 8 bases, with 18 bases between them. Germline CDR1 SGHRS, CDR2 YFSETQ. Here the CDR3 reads CASSGLRDRGEKLFF. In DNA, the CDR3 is TGCGCCAGCAGCGGCCTCCGGGACCGGGGGGAAAAACTGTTTTTT.

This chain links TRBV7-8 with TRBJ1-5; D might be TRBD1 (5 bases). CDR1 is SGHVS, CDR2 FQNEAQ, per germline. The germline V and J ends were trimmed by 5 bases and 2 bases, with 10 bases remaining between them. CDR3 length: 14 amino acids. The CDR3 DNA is TGTGCCAGCAGCCCAGGGCAGGGCAATCAGCCCCAGCATTTT. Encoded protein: CASSPGQGNQPQHF.

This CDR3 is CAWSLTGAYYGYTF. As DNA, the CDR3 is TGTGCCTGGAGCCTGACAGGAGCGTACTATGGCTACACCTTC. The chain employs TRBV30 and TRBJ1-2; D is possibly TRBD1 (6 bases). CDR1 is GTSNPN and CDR2 is SVGIG in the germline V gene (reference sequence). The CDR3 loop spans 14 amino acids. The V end lost 3 bases, the J end lost 3 bases, and 14 bases lay between the germline ends.

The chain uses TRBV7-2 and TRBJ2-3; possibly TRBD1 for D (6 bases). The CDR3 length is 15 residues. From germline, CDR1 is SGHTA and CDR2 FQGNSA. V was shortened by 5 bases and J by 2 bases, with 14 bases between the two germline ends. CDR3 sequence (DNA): TGTGCCAGCAGCCCCGCAGGGGCTGTCACAGATACGCAGTATTTT. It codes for CASSPAGAVTDTQYF. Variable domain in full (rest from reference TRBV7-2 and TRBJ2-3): GAGVSQSPSNKVTEKGKDVELRCDPISGHTALYWYRQSLGQGLEFLIYFQGNSAPDKSGLPSDRFSAERTGGSVSTLTIQRTQQEDSAVYLCASSPAGAVTDTQYFGPGTRLTVL.